Presented here are 12 T cell receptor beta chains from one specimen sequenced in a study of T cell responses to AZD1222 COVID-19 vaccine. The method was immunoSEQ multiplex PCR; TCRdb's version includes in-frame clones alone and lacks a portion of them. The sample consists of 200,000 or so clones, 85% to 90% of them appearing once. Source: peripheral blood, taken on day 0 of MenACWY control vaccination. These TCRs come from an adult in good health.

This clone was seen once. The V gene is TRBV21-1, the J gene TRBJ1-1; the table's TRBD1 call for D was not verified on the DNA. TRBV21-1 constitutes a pseudogene. The CDR3 is made up of 17 amino acids. The CDR3 DNA reads as TGTGCCAGCAGCAAACGGGGCCACAGGGAAGTAGGCACTGAAGCTTTCTTT. Amino acids: CASSKRGHREVGTEAFF.

The V and J genes are TRBV7-2 and TRBJ2-1; TRBD1 is a possible D gene (6 bases). The CDR3 has 13 amino acids. The V gene lost 3 bases and the J gene lost 7 bases, with 10 bases spanning the gap. Looked up from germline, CDR1 is SGHTA and CDR2 is FQGNSA. The CDR3 nucleotides are TGTGCCAGCAGCTTCGACAGGCAAAATGAGCAGTTCTTC. This translates into CASSFDRQNEQFF.

The gene calls are TRBV2 and TRBJ2-1; tentatively, D is TRBD2 (5 bases). With 6 bases removed from V and 6 bases from J, the gap between germline ends came to 15 bases. Germline assignment: CDR1 SNHLY and CDR2 FYNNEI. This CDR3 contains 14 residues. The CDR3 DNA is TGTGCCAGCAGAGGTCGTCTCAGCGGCAATGAGCAGTTCTTC. The encoded protein is CASRGRLSGNEQFF.

Of note for this clone: An end of the junction differs from the germline gene, which may be a read error. The chain employs TRBV7-9 and TRBJ2-3; 10 bases are shared with TRBD2. The CDR3 covers 13 residues. CDR1 SEHNR and CDR2 FQNEAQ come from the germline V gene (reference sequence). CDR3: CASSLAGAPTQYF. In DNA form, the CDR3 reads TGTGCCAGCAGCCTAGCGGGGGCCCCCACGCAGTATTTT.

The chain has TRBV6-2 or TRBV6-3 and TRBJ1-2; no definite D call. V lost 4 bases, J lost 0 bases, and 15 bases lay in between. There are 16 residues in the CDR3. From germline, CDR1 is MNHEY and CDR2 SVGEGT. This chain's CDR3 is CASSSTKWRANYGYTF. The CDR3 DNA is TGTGCCAGCAGTTCGACGAAATGGCGGGCTAACTATGGCTACACCTTC.

This clone was picked up one time. V gene TRBV7-2 combines with J gene TRBJ2-7, with D hard to call. The CDR3 runs to 12 residues. V lost 3 bases to trimming and J lost 1 base, with 4 bases between them. Germline lookup yields CDR1 SGHTA and CDR2 FQGNSA. The CDR3 sequence: CASSLSSYEQYF. DNA of the CDR3: TGTGCCAGCAGCTTGTCGTCCTACGAGCAGTACTTC.

This clone was recorded a few times. The DNA for the CDR3 is TGTGCCACCGGTGGGGGGAGCGGGGCAGATACGCAGTATTTT. Amino acid sequence: CATGGGSGADTQYF. The rearrangement joins TRBV15 to TRBJ2-3; TRBD2 matches 7 bases. Germline V lookup: CDR1 LNHNV, CDR2 YYDKDF (reference sequence). Germline trimming cut 8 bases from V and 4 bases from J; bases unmatched to any gene: 9. This CDR3 has 14 amino acids.

The genes are TRBV12-5 and TRBJ1-2; no definite D call. The V gene lost 10 bases and the J gene lost 4 bases, with 16 bases spanning the gap. The CDR3 consists of 13 residues. Per germline, CDR1 LGHNT and CDR2 FRNRAP. The CDR3 protein is CANQEAVAYGYTF. The CDR3, as DNA: TGTGCTAACCAAGAGGCGGTGGCCTATGGCTACACCTTC.

Remarks on this clone: The junction departs from the called germline gene at one end, perhaps through a read error. The chain is built from TRBV7-9 and TRBJ2-1, with 9 bases matching TRBD2. In germline, CDR1 is SEHNR, CDR2 FQNEAQ (reference sequence). The CDR3 runs to 15 residues. Here the CDR3 reads CASRSRGGAYDEQFF. The CDR3 nucleotides are TGTGCCAGCAGGTCTCGCGGGGGGGCCTACGATGAGCAGTTCTTC.

The chain is built from TRBV18 and TRBJ2-1; 13 bases agree with TRBD2. J gave up 8 bases and V 2 bases, and 3 bases lay outside the gene matches. This CDR3 has 15 amino acids. The germline V gene encodes CDR1 KGHSH and CDR2 LQKENI. The CDR3 sequence is CASSPGTSGEHEQFF. CDR3 nucleotide sequence: TGTGCCAGCTCACCAGGGACTAGCGGGGAACATGAGCAGTTCTTC.

This sequence joins TRBV28 and TRBJ1-5, with D possibly TRBD1 on 5 matching bases. This CDR3 comprises 15 residues. The germline V gene has CDR1 MDHEN and CDR2 SYDVKM. Trimming took 6 bases from V and 6 from J, leaving 18 bases between them. The CDR3 loop reads CASSSKSRVGQPQHF. The DNA for the CDR3 is TGTGCCAGCAGCTCAAAGAGCAGGGTCGGTCAGCCCCAGCATTTT.

This clone was detected once. V and J are TRBV7-9 and TRBJ2-1; D is perhaps TRBD2 (6 bases). CDR3 length: 13 residues. Germline CDR1 is SEHNR and CDR2 is FQNEAQ (reference sequence). V lost 6 bases to trimming and J lost 7 bases, with 13 bases between them. CDR3 DNA sequence: TGTGCCAGCAGTCTGGACTATCTTAATGAGCAGTTCTTC. As protein: CASSLDYLNEQFF.